Each of the 31 T cell receptor beta chains below was sequenced from the same sample in a study of OX40 agonist ivuxolimab in advanced cancers. Sequencing used immunoSEQ multiplex PCR; TCRdb keeps in-frame clones, though not all of them. The profile covers over 25,000 clones, with under 80% appearing a single time and 25% to 30% taken by the ten largest. The material sequenced was CD4+ or CD8+ T cells sorted from blood, taken in a trial of the OX40 agonist ivuxolimab. These receptors were taken from an adult with an advanced solid tumor such as melanoma, head and neck, liver or kidney cancer.

This clone was observed a few times. V gene TRBV5-1 combines with J gene TRBJ2-5; TRBD2 matches 8 bases. Trimming at V came to 0 bases and at J to 5 bases, leaving 6 bases not matched to a gene. Germline loops: CDR1 SGHRS, CDR2 YFSETQ. The CDR3 extends over 15 amino acids. The CDR3 reads CASSLVGGAGETQYF. The DNA of the CDR3 is TGCGCCAGCAGCTTGGTCGGGGGGGCCGGGGAGACCCAGTACTTC. The variable domain in full, completed from reference TRBV5-1 and TRBJ2-5, reads KAGVTQTPRYLIKTRGQQVTLSCSPISGHRSVSWYQQTPGQGLQFLFEYFSETQRNKGNFPGRFSGRQFSNSRSEMNVSTLELGDSALYLCASSLVGGAGETQYFGPGTRLLVL.

J is TRBJ2-1 and V is TRBV7-9; possible D gene TRBD2, 5 bases. Germline values: CDR1 SEHNR, CDR2 FQNEAQ (reference sequence). Trimming cost V 3 bases and J 6 bases, with 9 bases left between them. This CDR3 region has 13 residues. CDR3 sequence reads: CASSFRGSNEQFF. CDR3 bases: TGTGCCAGCAGCTTCCGGGGTTCCAATGAGCAGTTCTTC.

This chain links TRBV6-6 with TRBJ2-1; 12 bases agree with TRBD2. The germline CDR1 and CDR2 sequences are MNHNY and SVGAGI (reference sequence). V shed 5 bases and J 2 bases; nucleotides not matched to a gene: 1. The length of the CDR3 is 15 residues. The CDR3 DNA is TGTGCCAGCAGTCGACTAGCGGGGGCCTACAATGAGCAGTTCTTC. It translates to CASSRLAGAYNEQFF.

The chain combines TRBV4-1 with TRBJ1-4, with D maybe TRBD1 (6 bases). V lost 5 bases, J lost 0 bases, and 10 bases lay in between. The CDR3 length is 15 residues. Germline assignment: CDR1 MGHRA and CDR2 YSYEKL. CDR3 sequence (DNA): TGCGCCAGCAGCTTCCGGACAGCAACTAATGAAAAACTGTTTTTT. This sequence encodes CASSFRTATNEKLFF.

The CDR3 region has the DNA TGTGCCAGCAGCTTAGAGCCCGTAGAGAGTTCACCCCTCCACTTT. Its translation is CASSLEPVESSPLHF. The rearrangement links TRBV7-6 to TRBJ1-6, with no clear D. The CDR3 sequence is 15 residues long. The ends were cut back, 1 base at V and 9 bases at J, with 13 bases in the middle. Germline V gene sequence: CDR1 SGHVS, CDR2 FNYEAQ.

V gene TRBV5-6 combines with J gene TRBJ1-3; D is perhaps TRBD1 (5 bases). There are 16 residues in the CDR3. Between the trimmed V and J ends, which lost 1 base and 0 bases, there was a span of 11 bases. Per the germline V gene, CDR1 is SGHDT and CDR2 is YYEEEE. Here the CDR3 reads CASSLPGTYSGNTIYF. CDR3 DNA: TGTGCCAGCAGCTTGCCTGGGACCTACTCTGGAAACACCATATATTTT.

This chain links TRBV4-1 with TRBJ2-3, with D possibly matching TRBD2 (6 bases). The V and J ends lost 4 bases and 0 bases respectively, with 17 bases between them. Germline CDR1 reads MGHRA; CDR2 reads YSYEKL. The CDR3 runs 17 residues. This chain's CDR3 is CASSRGVWGTSTDTQYF. Here the CDR3 DNA reads TGCGCCAGCAGCCGCGGGGTATGGGGGACTAGCACAGATACGCAGTATTTT.

The chain has TRBV5-6 and TRBJ1-2, with TRBD1 as a possible D gene (5 bases). V shed 2 bases and J shed 0 bases, with 17 bases lying between them. From germline, CDR1 is SGHDT and CDR2 YYEEEE. The CDR3 is 17 residues long. In nucleotides, the CDR3 is TGTGCCAGCAGCTTTAGGTATCTGGGGCCAACTAACTATGGCTACACCTTC. Translated: CASSFRYLGPTNYGYTF.

V is TRBV27 and J is TRBJ2-7; the match to TRBD2 covers 8 bases. With V trimmed by 5 bases and J by 6 bases, 18 bases remained unmatched. Germline-derived CDR1 and CDR2 are MNHEY and SMNVEV (reference sequence). The CDR3 runs to 17 residues. The DNA for the CDR3 is TGTGCCAGCAGTCCCAAATGGGGCGGGAGGCCCGAGCCCGAGCAGTACTTC. Amino acid sequence: CASSPKWGGRPEPEQYF.

The chain carries TRBV29-1 and TRBJ1-1; D perhaps matches TRBD1 (6 bases). The CDR3 has 13 residues. The germline V gene encodes CDR1 SQVTM and CDR2 ANQGSEA. V shed 4 bases and J shed 7 bases, with 16 bases lying between them. The CDR3 loop reads CSVGFGGLGEAFF. The CDR3 DNA reads TGCAGCGTTGGATTCGGGGGGCTCGGTGAAGCTTTCTTT.

The chain combines TRBV18 with TRBJ2-3, with D maybe TRBD1 (6 bases). The germline V gene has CDR1 KGHSH and CDR2 LQKENI. CDR3 length: 16 amino acids. The V end lost 6 bases, the J end lost 6 bases, and 22 bases lay between the germline ends. Here the CDR3 reads CASSGSGQRITDTQYF. The CDR3 coding sequence is TGTGCCAGCTCCGGATCAGGACAGAGAATAACGGATACGCAGTATTTT. Looking up the rest from reference TRBV18 and TRBJ2-3 gives the full variable domain: NAGVMQNPRHLVRRRGQEARLRCSPMKGHSHVYWYRQLPEEGLKFMVYLQKENIIDESGMPKERFSAEFPKEGPSILRIQQVVRGDSAAYFCASSGSGQRITDTQYFGPGTRLTVL.

This rearrangement joins TRBV4-1 to TRBJ1-1; D perhaps matches TRBD1 (6 bases). CDR3 length: 14 amino acids. The ends were cut back, 2 bases at V and 1 base at J, with 8 bases in the middle. From germline, CDR1 is MGHRA and CDR2 YSYEKL. Here the CDR3 DNA reads TGCGCCAGCAGCCAACAACAGGGGAACACTGAAGCTTTCTTT. It is translated as CASSQQQGNTEAFF.

The rearrangement joins TRBV11-2 to TRBJ1-1; D is unclear. Trimming stripped 3 bases from V and 5 bases from J, with 13 bases between. The length of the CDR3 is 14 residues. The germline V gene has CDR1 SGHAT and CDR2 FQNNGV. Here the CDR3 reads CASSLSLSGTEAFF. CDR3 in DNA: TGTGCCAGCAGCTTGTCACTGTCGGGGACTGAAGCTTTCTTT. Combining the CDR3 with reference TRBV11-2 and TRBJ1-1 gives the whole variable domain EAGVAQSPRYKIIEKRQSVAFWCNPISGHATLYWYQQILGQGPKLLIQFQNNGVVDDSQLPKDRFSAERLKGVDSTLKIQPAKLEDSAVYLCASSLSLSGTEAFFGQGTRLTVV.

The CDR3 DNA is TGTGCCAGTAGTATCACAGGGGGGTCCTACAATGAGCAGTTCTTC. It codes for CASSITGGSYNEQFF. The chain joins TRBV19 to TRBJ2-1; TRBD1 aligns across 8 bases. The CDR3 sequence is 15 residues long. The V segment lost 3 bases and the J segment 1 base; nucleotides outside the gene matches: 2. Germline CDR1 reads LNHDA; CDR2 reads SQIVND (reference sequence).

The table lists this clone with a few counts. This sequence joins TRBV6-6 and TRBJ1-1, with D perhaps matching TRBD1 (5 bases). The V end lost 1 base, the J end lost 1 base, and 13 bases lay between the germline ends. This CDR3 has 16 amino acids. Germline CDR1 MNHNY, CDR2 SVGAGI (reference sequence). CDR3 DNA sequence: TGTGCCAGCAGTTACTTTCTGGACACCCCGAACACTGAAGCTTTCTTT. Protein product: CASSYFLDTPNTEAFF.

The chain uses TRBV29-1 and TRBJ2-1; D gene unclear. CDR3 length: 16 amino acids. Trimming removed 6 bases from V and 8 bases from J, with 26 bases in between. CDR1 is SQVTM, CDR2 ANQGSEA, per germline. In DNA, the CDR3 is TGCAGCGTCCTTCCATTCGTCGGTAGAAGGCTCGATGAGCAGTTCTTC. This encodes CSVLPFVGRRLDEQFF.

This sequence joins TRBV30 and TRBJ1-2; D not certain. V was clipped by 2 bases and J by 0 bases, with 13 bases between them. The CDR3 length is 15 residues. Germline CDR1 and CDR2: GTSNPN and SVGIG (reference sequence). CDR3 sequence reads: CAWSTDPETNYGYTF. In nucleotides, the CDR3 is TGTGCCTGGAGTACCGACCCAGAAACTAACTATGGCTACACCTTC.

This clone turned up a few times. This chain joins TRBV5-6 and TRBJ2-7; D possibly corresponds to TRBD1 (5 bases). With 3 bases removed from V and 0 bases from J, the gap between germline ends came to 16 bases. The CDR3 runs to 16 residues. Germline assignment: CDR1 SGHDT and CDR2 YYEEEE. CDR3 region: CASSSQGLVVSYEQYF. The CDR3, as DNA: TGTGCCAGCAGCTCCCAGGGCCTGGTCGTCTCCTACGAGCAGTACTTC.

The rearrangement joins TRBV28 to TRBJ2-3, with D possibly being TRBD1 or TRBD2 (5 bases each). V was cut by 2 bases and J by 2 bases, with 23 bases left in between. Germline assignment: CDR1 MDHEN and CDR2 SYDVKM. This CDR3 comprises 19 residues. In DNA, the CDR3 is TGTGCCAGCAGTTTAATGGTTAGCCGGGGCCCTACCACCACAGATACGCAGTATTTT. It codes for CASSLMVSRGPTTTDTQYF.

This clone was seen more than once but under ten times. This chain links TRBV4-2 with TRBJ1-2; D not certain. CDR1 and CDR2 (germline): LGHNA, YNFKEQ. V dropped 1 base and J dropped 3 bases, with 3 bases sitting between them. This CDR3 is built from 12 residues. CDR3 bases: TGTGCCAGCAGCCAAGGGTACTATGGCTACACCTTC. Translated, it gives CASSQGYYGYTF.

Here the CDR3 reads CASRDPTAYSNQPQHF. The CDR3 nucleotides read TGTGCCAGTAGGGACCCGACAGCTTATAGCAATCAGCCCCAGCATTTT. The rearrangement links TRBV19 to TRBJ1-5, with a tentative D call TRBD1 (5 bases). The CDR3 is 16 amino acids. Germline CDR1 LNHDA, CDR2 SQIVND (reference sequence). Trimming left V 6 bases short and J 0 bases short, with 15 bases between.

Here the CDR3 reads CASPRHMNTGELFF. Here the CDR3 DNA reads TGTGCCAGTCCGAGGCACATGAACACCGGGGAGCTGTTTTTT. V gene TRBV6-1 combines with J gene TRBJ2-2, with no clear D. CDR3 length: 14 residues. V was shortened by 9 bases and J by 1 base, with 12 bases between the two germline ends. In germline, CDR1 is MNHNS, CDR2 SASEGT.

The V and J genes are TRBV13 and TRBJ2-7; 10 nucleotides align to TRBD1. V shed 6 bases and J 5 bases; nucleotides not matched to a gene: 7. Germline V CDR1 and CDR2: PRHDT, FYEKMQ (reference sequence). This CDR3 is 14 amino acids long. The DNA for the CDR3 is TGTGCCAGCAGGAAGGGACAGGGGAGTCACGAGCAGTACTTC. Translating gives CASRKGQGSHEQYF.

The chain combines TRBV10-3 with TRBJ2-1; 8 bases fit TRBD2. Germline CDR1 reads ENHRY; CDR2 reads SYGVKD. The CDR3 has 16 residues. The junction had 7 bases not matched to a gene; V was cut back by 6 bases and J by 0 bases. The CDR3 DNA sequence: TGTGCCATCAGACCAAGTAGCGGGGTCTCCTACAATGAGCAGTTCTTC. Translated, it gives CAIRPSSGVSYNEQFF.

V gene TRBV5-4 combines with J gene TRBJ1-2; D gene uncertain. The ends were cut back, 4 bases at V and 4 bases at J, with 14 bases in the middle. This CDR3 comprises 14 residues. CDR1 is SGHNT, CDR2 YYREEE, per germline (reference sequence). The CDR3 bases are TGTGCCAGCAGCCGGTCAGGAGTATTCTATGGCTACACCTTC. Its protein product is CASSRSGVFYGYTF.

V is TRBV7-6 and J is TRBJ2-1; TRBD2 matches 7 bases. CDR1 is SGHVS, CDR2 FNYEAQ, per germline. J gave up 8 bases and V 8 bases, and 21 bases lay outside the gene matches. CDR3 length: 17 amino acids. The CDR3 region is CASGQERLVGGDDEQFF. CDR3 sequence (DNA): TGTGCCAGCGGCCAGGAAAGACTAGTGGGAGGGGACGATGAGCAGTTCTTC.

The J gene is TRBJ2-2, the V gene TRBV5-6, with D possibly TRBD1 on 5 matching bases. Germline V lookup: CDR1 SGHDT, CDR2 YYEEEE. The CDR3 runs 16 residues. The ends were cut back, 4 bases at V and 4 bases at J, with 17 bases in the middle. Written as DNA, the CDR3 is TGTGCCAGCAGCCTTATACAGGTACATGGCACCGGGGAGCTGTTTTTT. This gives the protein CASSLIQVHGTGELFF.

The rearrangement joins TRBV6-1 to TRBJ2-3; D unresolved. This CDR3 is 14 amino acids long. V dropped 7 bases and J dropped 2 bases, with 13 bases sitting between them. Germline assignment: CDR1 MNHNS and CDR2 SASEGT. The CDR3 DNA follows: TGTGCCAGCATTTTACAGTTCTTCACAGATACGCAGTATTTT. This codes for CASILQFFTDTQYF.

This chain links TRBV27 with TRBJ2-1, with D uncertain. Trimming took off 0 bases at V and 6 bases at J, with 15 bases between the two ends. The CDR3 contains 16 residues. CDR1 is MNHEY, CDR2 SMNVEV, per germline (reference sequence). In DNA, the CDR3 is TGTGCCAGCAGTTTATCTGCCTTCCCGCCTTCCAATGAGCAGTTCTTC. Residues: CASSLSAFPPSNEQFF.

The genes are TRBV4-2 and TRBJ1-6; D is ambiguous. Looked up from germline, CDR1 is LGHNA and CDR2 is YNFKEQ. Trimming pared 0 bases from V and 5 bases from J, leaving 14 bases between. This CDR3 has 17 residues. CDR3: CASSQDTSPPNNSPLHF. DNA of the CDR3: TGTGCCAGCAGCCAAGATACGTCCCCCCCGAATAATTCACCCCTCCACTTT.

The chain couples TRBV10-2 to TRBJ1-1; the match to TRBD1 covers 8 bases. Germline V gene sequence: CDR1 WSHSY, CDR2 SAAADI. The ends lost 8 bases at V and 4 bases at J; junction bases unmatched: 3. The CDR3 sequence is 12 residues long. The chain's CDR3 is CASRQGLTEAFF. The CDR3 DNA sequence: TGCGCCAGCCGACAGGGGCTCACTGAAGCTTTCTTT.